A selection of T cell receptor beta chains follows, all from one sample in a study of blood T cell repertoires in COVID-19. Here immunoSEQ multiplex PCR was the method, and the copy in TCRdb shows in-frame clones only, minus some. The sample lists some 350,000 clones, around nine tenths seen once, with roughly 3% in the top ten. Sequences were obtained from peripheral blood. The receptors stem from a woman between 18 and 29 years old who had recovered from COVID-19. The CDR3 runs from the conserved cysteine through the conserved F or W. D genes are given only for firm matches. The size entry is marked missing in some rows and otherwise reads once, few, many or a size class.

TRBJ1-2	TRBD1	TRBV6-5	once	CASSTGGNSGYTF	TGTGCCAGCAGTACAGGGGGCAATAGTGGCTACACCTTC
TRBJ1-2	-	TRBV29-1	-	CSVDTPGVLGGYTF	TGCAGCGTTGATACGCCAGGGGTGTTGGGTGGCTACACCTTC
TRBJ1-4	TRBD1	TRBV4-3	-	CASSPRWTGFEKLFF	TGCGCCAGCAGCCCCCGATGGACAGGGTTTGAAAAACTGTTTTTT
TRBJ2-3	TRBD1	TRBV5-1	-	CASSIQGGTDTQYF	TGCGCCAGCAGCATACAGGGGGGAACAGATACGCAGTATTTT
TRBJ1-1	TRBD1	TRBV19	once	CASSRRQGNTEAFF	TGTGCCAGTAGTCGGAGACAGGGGAACACTGAAGCTTTCTTT
TRBJ2-1	TRBD2	TRBV6-6	-	CASGTSGGSYNEQFF	TGTGCCAGCGGGACTAGCGGGGGGTCCTACAATGAGCAGTTCTTC
TRBJ1-1	-	TRBV7-9	once	CASSLSENTEAFF	TGTGCCAGCAGCTTATCAGAGAACACTGAAGCTTTCTTT
TRBJ2-3	-	TRBV7-2	-	CASSLVRETDTQYF	TGTGCCAGCAGCTTAGTACGGGAGACAGATACGCAGTATTTT
TRBJ2-1	TRBD2	TRBV12-5	-	CASGSVGLAGVPKSYNEQFF	TGTGCTAGTGGTTCGGTGGGACTAGCGGGAGTTCCAAAGTCCTACAATGAGCAGTTCTTC
TRBJ1-1	-	TRBV4-3	-	CASSQDSRMNTEAFF	TGCGCCAGCAGCCAAGATAGTAGAATGAACACTGAAGCTTTCTTT
TRBJ1-5	TRBD1	TRBV2	-	CASSARDSFYQPQHF	TGTGCCAGCAGTGCCCGGGACAGTTTTTATCAGCCCCAGCATTTT
TRBJ1-2	-	TRBV10-2	-	CASSLEPDGKLNYGYTF	TGCGCCAGCAGTCTCGAACCCGACGGGAAACTGAACTATGGCTACACCTTC
TRBJ2-5	TRBD2	TRBV5-5	-	CASSLASGGPRSGRETQYF	TGTGCCAGCAGCTTGGCGTCGGGAGGGCCCCGTTCGGGTAGGGAGACCCAGTACTTC
TRBJ2-1	TRBD2	TRBV4-3	few	CASSDVSGSSYNEQFF	TGCGCCAGCAGCGACGTTAGCGGGAGCTCCTACAATGAGCAGTTCTTC
TRBJ2-1	-	TRBV6-2/TRBV6-3	-	CASSYPAGSAFF	TGTGCCAGCAGTTACCCCGCCGGGAGTGCGTTCTTC
TRBJ1-6	TRBD1	TRBV5-1	once	CASSLLGQGGNSPLHF	TGCGCCAGCAGCTTGCTCGGACAGGGGGGAAATTCACCCCTCCACTTT
TRBJ2-3	TRBD2	TRBV5-1	-	CASSLASGGTDTQYF	TGCGCCAGCAGCTTGGCTAGCGGGGGCACAGATACGCAGTATTTT
TRBJ2-4	TRBD2	TRBV5-6	-	CASSPGSLAVAKNIQYF	TGTGCCAGCAGCCCCGGGTCCCTAGCGGTAGCCAAAAACATTCAGTACTTC
TRBJ1-3	-	TRBV12-3/TRBV12-4	few	CASRRTGNTIYF	TGTGCCAGCAGGCGAACGGGAAACACCATATATTTT
TRBJ1-2	-	TRBV25-1	-	CASRSGTGYGYTF	TGTGCCAGCCGGAGCGGGACGGGCTATGGCTACACCTTC
TRBJ1-3	TRBD1	TRBV4-3	few	CASSRDEDRVSGNTIYF	TGCGCCAGCAGCCGCGACGAAGACAGGGTCTCTGGAAACACCATATATTTT
TRBJ1-2	TRBD1	TRBV7-9	-	CASSSNRGPGGYTF	TGTGCCAGCAGCTCAAACAGGGGGCCTGGGGGCTACACCTTC
TRBJ1-4	TRBD1	TRBV18	-	CASSPRQGENEKLFF	TGTGCCAGCTCACCAAGACAGGGAGAAAATGAAAAACTGTTTTTT
TRBJ1-4	TRBD1	TRBV7-2	-	CASSASPGTANEKLFF	TGTGCCAGCAGCGCCAGCCCGGGGACAGCTAATGAAAAACTGTTTTTT
TRBJ1-5	-	TRBV5-5	-	CASSFGGEFGPQHF	TGTGCCAGCAGCTTCGGGGGGGAGTTTGGGCCCCAGCATTTT
TRBJ1-6	-	TRBV7-9	-	CASSLEGGPASPLHF	TGTGCCAGCAGCTTAGAGGGAGGGCCAGCTTCACCCCTCCACTTT
TRBJ2-1	-	TRBV7-2	-	CASTQTWAPNNEQFF	TGTGCCAGCACACAAACATGGGCCCCTAACAATGAGCAGTTCTTC
TRBJ1-1	TRBD1	TRBV6-5	-	CASSRTGKEAFF	TGTGCCAGCAGTCGGACAGGAAAAGAAGCTTTCTTT
TRBJ2-1	-	TRBV11-3	-	CASSLDIQELQFF	TGTGCCAGCAGCTTAGATATCCAGGAACTCCAGTTCTTC
TRBJ2-4	TRBD2	TRBV14	-	CASSDGRAGNIQYF	TGTGCCAGCAGCGACGGGAGGGCCGGAAACATTCAGTACTTC
TRBJ2-2	-	TRBV5-5	-	CASSLLPKNTGELFF	TGTGCCAGCAGCTTGCTACCGAAGAACACCGGGGAGCTGTTTTTT
TRBJ2-1	TRBD2	TRBV4-1	few	CASSQLNMGLAEDEQFF	TGCGCCAGCAGCCAGCTTAACATGGGACTAGCGGAAGATGAGCAGTTCTTC
TRBJ1-4	TRBD1	TRBV11-2	-	CASSQGAWDEKLFF	TGTGCCAGCAGCCAGGGGGCTTGGGATGAAAAACTGTTTTTT
TRBJ2-1	TRBD2	TRBV9	-	CASSVGAGYNNEQFF	TGTGCCAGCAGCGTAGGAGCGGGATACAACAATGAGCAGTTCTTC
TRBJ2-1	TRBD2	TRBV9	-	CASRPTLAGAYNEQFF	TGTGCCAGCAGGCCAACTCTAGCGGGAGCCTACAATGAGCAGTTCTTC
TRBJ2-5	-	TRBV7-7	-	CASSPTLSGYQETQYF	TGTGCCAGCAGCCCCACATTAAGTGGCTACCAAGAGACCCAGTACTTC
TRBJ1-2	-	TRBV6-5	-	CASSREARRGYTF	TGTGCCAGCAGTCGGGAAGCCCGGCGGGGCTACACCTTC
TRBJ1-1	TRBD1	TRBV5-4	once	CASSPEGTGGFTEAFF	TGTGCCAGCAGCCCGGAAGGGACAGGGGGGTTCACTGAAGCTTTCTTT
TRBJ1-1	TRBD1	TRBV6-2/TRBV6-3	-	CASSYWDRGMNTEAFF	TGTGCCAGCAGTTACTGGGACAGGGGTATGAACACTGAAGCTTTCTTT
TRBJ2-2	TRBD1	TRBV7-9	-	CARNPGQQNARDTGELFF	TGTGCCAGGAATCCGGGACAGCAAAACGCTAGGGACACCGGGGAGCTGTTTTTT
TRBJ2-2	-	TRBV29-1	-	CSVVMIMGTIIAGELFF	TGCAGCGTAGTGATGATTATGGGGACAATTATCGCCGGGGAGCTGTTTTTT
TRBJ2-2	TRBD2	TRBV5-1	-	CASSPGLAGGQNGELFF	TGCGCCAGCAGCCCCGGACTAGCGGGAGGGCAGAACGGGGAGCTGTTTTTT